This T cell receptor beta chain was profiled in a study of cytomegalovirus exposure and HLA in healthy donors. PCR involved 60 Vbeta and 13 Jbeta primers. The table came from immunoSEQ multiplex PCR; TCRdb's copy has only in-frame clones and leaves some out. The table records some 200,000 clones, 83% of them present only once. CDR1 LGHNA and CDR2 YNFKEQ come from the germline V gene. This CDR3 is built from 15 residues. V dropped 6 bases and J dropped 4; count of bases not matched to a gene: 7. Nominally healthy donors were sampled, though unrecorded immune exposures were likely. Sequences were obtained from PBMCs. This TCR came from a man aged 50-60 years in good health and CMV-seronegative. The chain employs TRBV4-2 and TRBJ2-3; 10 nucleotides match TRBD1. The DNA of the CDR3 is TGTGCCAGCAGTGGACAGGGGGTTTTGGCAGATACGCAGTATTTT. Its protein product is CASSGQGVLADTQYF.